Following are 27 T cell receptor beta chains from one sample sequenced in a study of cytomegalovirus exposure and HLA in healthy donors. Primers included in the PCR were 60 Vbeta and 13 Jbeta primers. Assay used: immunoSEQ multiplex PCR; TCRdb lists only in-frame clones, some missing. The table records roughly 190,000 clones, roughly 86% of them present only once. Material for sequencing was PBMCs. All receptors come from a woman between 18 and 29 years old in good health and CMV-seronegative.

The rearrangement joins TRBV7-2 to TRBJ2-1; possibly TRBD2 for D (5 bases). This CDR3 is 13 amino acids long. V was trimmed by 5 bases and J by 15 bases, leaving 20 bases between them. Germline values: CDR1 SGHTA, CDR2 FQGNSA. The CDR3 region has the DNA TGTGCCAGCAGCCCGGCGACGGGAAATAATCGGTTCTTC. Protein product: CASSPATGNNRFF.

The V call is TRBV10-1, the J call TRBJ1-6, with 7 bases aligning to TRBD1. Germline V gene sequence: CDR1 WNHNN, CDR2 SYGVQD (reference sequence). CDR3 length equals 14 residues. Trimming at V came to 5 bases and at J to 10 bases, leaving 8 bases not matched to a gene. The CDR3 coding sequence is TGCGCCAGCAGTTACGACAGGGTCGACTCACCCCTCCACTTT. Translation gives CASSYDRVDSPLHF.

There are a few counts of this clone. This chain uses TRBV5-6 with TRBJ1-1, with unresolved D. CDR1 and CDR2 (germline): SGHDT, YYEEEE. This CDR3 has 16 residues. V gave up 4 bases and J gave up 0 bases, with 16 bases separating them. DNA for the CDR3: TGTGCCAGCAGCCTAGCAGTGGGTTACATGAACACTGAAGCTTTCTTT. Its translation is CASSLAVGYMNTEAFF.

The V call is TRBV6-5, the J call TRBJ1-1; 7 nucleotides align to TRBD1. This CDR3 is built from 15 residues. Germline V lookup: CDR1 MNHEY, CDR2 SVGAGI. Trimming took 0 bases from V and 5 from J; bases not matched to a gene: 6. DNA of the CDR3: TGTGCCAGCAGTTACTCGCCAGGGGGAATGACTGAAGCTTTCTTT. Translating gives CASSYSPGGMTEAFF.

The V gene is TRBV5-1, the J gene TRBJ2-7, with TRBD1 matching 8 bases. With V trimmed by 3 bases and J by 5 bases, 7 bases remained unmatched. CDR3 length equals 14 residues. The V gene's germline CDR1 is SGHRS and CDR2 YFSETQ. The CDR3 sequence: CASSWEQGGDEQYF. DNA for the CDR3: TGCGCCAGCAGCTGGGAACAGGGGGGAGACGAGCAGTACTTC. Combining the CDR3 with reference TRBV5-1 and TRBJ2-7 gives the whole variable domain KAGVTQTPRYLIKTRGQQVTLSCSPISGHRSVSWYQQTPGQGLQFLFEYFSETQRNKGNFPGRFSGRQFSNSRSEMNVSTLELGDSALYLCASSWEQGGDEQYFGPGTRLTVT.

Here the CDR3 reads CASSDLGLLRGEQYF. CDR3 nucleotides: TGCGCCAGCAGTGATTTAGGACTTCTACGTGGGGAGCAGTACTTC. The chain recombines TRBV10-2 with TRBJ2-7; D might be TRBD2 (5 bases). Germline V CDR1 and CDR2: WSHSY, SAAADI. The CDR3 extends over 15 amino acids. V lost 3 bases to trimming and J lost 7 bases, with 19 bases between them.

In this sample, this clone turned up once. The chain links TRBV6-5 to TRBJ2-2; weak D call: TRBD1 (6 bases). The germline V gene has CDR1 MNHEY and CDR2 SVGAGI. The germline V and J ends were trimmed by 9 bases and 3 bases, with 17 bases remaining between them. The length of the CDR3 is 15 residues. CDR3 region: CASTSDRPHTGELFF. The CDR3 region has the DNA TGTGCCAGTACATCGGACAGACCTCACACCGGGGAGCTGTTTTTT.

The V call is TRBV28, the J call TRBJ2-2, with TRBD2 matching 8 bases. With 7 bases clipped from V and 5 bases from J, the junction kept 6 bases outside the gene matches. Per germline, CDR1 MDHEN and CDR2 SYDVKM. There are 14 residues in the CDR3. The chain's CDR3 is CASTSGGSTGELFF. For the CDR3, the DNA is TGTGCCAGCACCTCGGGGGGGTCAACCGGGGAGCTGTTTTTT.

For this clone: Sequence at one end of the junction differs from germline and may be a read error. The CDR3: CSSSHGGGLAGEGEQFF. The DNA of the CDR3 is TGTTCCAGCAGCCATGGGGGGGGGCTAGCGGGAGAAGGTGAGCAGTTCTTC. This chain connects TRBV7-9 to TRBJ2-1; 10 bases match TRBD2. In germline, CDR1 is SEHNR, CDR2 FQNEAQ (reference sequence). This CDR3 region has 17 residues.

The gene calls are TRBV5-1 and TRBJ1-2, with TRBD1 as a possible D gene (6 bases). CDR3 length: 13 residues. Germline CDR1 reads SGHRS; CDR2 reads YFSETQ. Between the trimmed V and J ends, which lost 3 bases and 2 bases, there was a span of 8 bases. The CDR3 DNA is TGCGCCAGCAGCTCACAGGGAAACTATGGCTACACCTTC. Encoded protein: CASSSQGNYGYTF.

This clone was seen a few times. The chain uses TRBV6-4 and TRBJ2-3; 10 bases match TRBD1. The CDR3 covers 15 residues. V gave up 6 bases and J gave up 4 bases; unmatched junction bases: 7. Per the germline V gene, CDR1 is MRHNA and CDR2 is SNTAGT. CDR3 region: CASSAGTGDADTQYF. The DNA of the CDR3 is TGTGCCAGCAGCGCCGGGACAGGGGATGCAGATACGCAGTATTTT.

The chain combines TRBV6-1 with TRBJ1-1, with D maybe TRBD1 (6 bases). Germline V gene data show CDR1 as MNHNS and CDR2 as SASEGT. Trimming removed 6 bases at V and 1 base at J, with 12 bases between. The CDR3 is 14 amino acids. The CDR3 DNA reads TGTGCCAGCAGGCCCTGGGGGCCGAACACTGAAGCTTTCTTT. Its protein is CASRPWGPNTEAFF.

Only a few counts were recorded for this clone. The sample has other DNA sequences that encode this CDR3 too. The CDR3 reads CAWSPGVGTEAFF. Written as DNA, the CDR3 is TGTGCCTGGAGTCCAGGGGTCGGGACTGAAGCTTTCTTT. The chain employs TRBV30 and TRBJ1-1, with TRBD1 as a possible D gene (6 bases). Germline values: CDR1 GTSNPN, CDR2 SVGIG (reference sequence). The CDR3 totals 13 residues. Trimming stripped 2 bases from V and 5 bases from J, with 12 bases between.

V gene TRBV25-1 combines with J gene TRBJ1-2; D is possibly TRBD1 (6 bases). The V gene lost 7 bases and the J gene lost 14 bases, with 17 bases spanning the gap. CDR1 MGHDK and CDR2 SYGVNS come from the germline V gene. The CDR3 is made up of 11 amino acids. CDR3 amino acids: CASTEAGVVTF. Here the CDR3 DNA reads TGTGCCAGCACCGAAGCAGGGGTGGTGACCTTC.

J is TRBJ2-1 and V is TRBV6-5; D is unclear. The germline V gene has CDR1 MNHEY and CDR2 SVGAGI. Trimming stripped 4 bases from V and 5 bases from J, with 12 bases between. The CDR3 is 14 residues long. CDR3 nucleotides: TGTGCCAGCAGTTTATTCCCCCGGGACAATGAGCAGTTCTTC. Translation gives CASSLFPRDNEQFF.

The V gene is TRBV7-8, the J gene TRBJ2-1, with a tentative D call TRBD2 (10 bases). V lost 5 bases, J lost 0 bases, and 29 bases lay in between. The CDR3 runs 21 residues. Germline loops: CDR1 SGHVS, CDR2 FQNEAQ. The CDR3 region is CASSRNRGQWASGSSYNEQFF. CDR3 nucleotides: TGTGCCAGCAGCAGAAACAGGGGGCAATGGGCTAGCGGGAGCTCCTACAATGAGCAGTTCTTC.

The rearrangement joins TRBV27 to TRBJ2-7, with 8 bases identical to TRBD1. The V and J ends lost 0 bases and 2 bases, in that order; junction bases with no gene match: 3. Germline V lookup: CDR1 MNHEY, CDR2 SMNVEV (reference sequence). The CDR3 runs 15 residues. The CDR3 DNA is TGTGCCAGCAGTTTATCGGCAGGGGGCCCCTACGAGCAGTACTTC. Encoded protein: CASSLSAGGPYEQYF.

The chain recombines TRBV9 with TRBJ2-1, with TRBD2 as a possible D gene (5 bases). The CDR3 extends over 16 amino acids. Trimming cost V 0 bases and J 4 bases, with 14 bases left between them. The germline gives CDR1 SGDLS, CDR2 YYNGEE. DNA of the CDR3: TGTGCCAGCAGCGTAGTGGCAGCGGTTGGTTACAATGAGCAGTTCTTC. It yields the protein CASSVVAAVGYNEQFF. Complete variable domain (other parts from reference TRBV9 and TRBJ2-1): DSGVTQTPKHLITATGQRVTLRCSPRSGDLSVYWYQQSLDQGLQFLIQYYNGEERAKGNILERFSAQQFPDLHSELNLSSLELGDSALYFCASSVVAAVGYNEQFFGPGTRLTVL.

This clone was counted between two and nine times. The chain is built from TRBV6-4 and TRBJ1-1; no reliable D call. Per the germline V gene, CDR1 is MRHNA and CDR2 is SNTAGT. The V end lost 2 bases, the J end lost 4 bases, and 11 bases lay between the germline ends. The length of the CDR3 is 14 residues. CDR3 coding DNA: TGTGCCAGCAGTGACGGGGAGGAGGGCACTGAAGCTTTCTTT. Protein: CASSDGEEGTEAFF.

V and J are TRBV19 and TRBJ2-7, with 7 bases lining up with TRBD1. Germline V gene data show CDR1 as LNHDA and CDR2 as SQIVND (reference sequence). The ends lost 4 bases at V and 1 base at J; junction bases unmatched: 7. The CDR3 is made up of 15 amino acids. CDR3 protein: CASSTTGVASYEQYF. CDR3 nucleotides: TGTGCCAGTAGTACCACAGGGGTGGCTTCCTACGAGCAGTACTTC.

V gene TRBV5-1 combines with J gene TRBJ2-7, with 12 bases lining up with TRBD1. Per the germline V gene, CDR1 is SGHRS and CDR2 is YFSETQ. CDR3 size: 15 residues. With 4 bases clipped from V and 2 bases from J, the junction kept 4 bases outside the gene matches. The CDR3 loop reads CASSDGTGGPYEQYF. The DNA of the CDR3 is TGCGCCAGCAGCGACGGGACAGGGGGCCCCTACGAGCAGTACTTC.

The chain recombines TRBV30 with TRBJ1-2; no reliable D call. Trimming removed 0 bases from V and 4 bases from J, with 9 bases in between. The germline gives CDR1 GTSNPN, CDR2 SVGIG (reference sequence). This CDR3 contains 13 residues. The CDR3 nucleotides read TGTGCCTGGAGTGTTGGCCGGAGCTATGGCTACACCTTC. Protein product: CAWSVGRSYGYTF.

This sequence joins TRBV29-1 and TRBJ2-2, with 10 bases lining up with TRBD2. Germline V gene sequence: CDR1 SQVTM, CDR2 ANQGSEA. The CDR3 is made up of 13 amino acids. With V trimmed by 7 bases and J by 7 bases, 6 bases remained unmatched. CDR3 sequence (DNA): TGCAGCGCAAGCGGGAGGGCCTTCGGGGAGCTGTTTTTT. This codes for CSASGRAFGELFF.

The count of this clone is one. The chain links TRBV2 to TRBJ2-1; 14 nucleotides line up with TRBD2. Germline values: CDR1 SNHLY, CDR2 FYNNEI. V lost 5 bases to trimming and J lost 4 bases; unmatched junction nucleotides: 7. This CDR3 spans 17 amino acids. CDR3 DNA: TGTGCCAGCAGTCGACTAGCGGGGGGGCCCCCTTACAATGAGCAGTTCTTC. Its protein product is CASSRLAGGPPYNEQFF.

This clone was observed a single time. The V and J genes are TRBV19 and TRBJ1-5, with 10 bases aligning to TRBD1. V lost 3 bases, J lost 5 bases, and 4 bases stayed unmatched. This CDR3 is built from 15 residues. Germline CDR1 reads LNHDA; CDR2 reads SQIVND (reference sequence). The DNA for the CDR3 is TGTGCCAGTAGTATTATCGGACAGGGGGATCAGCCCCAGCATTTT. Translating it yields CASSIIGQGDQPQHF. Drawing the rest from reference TRBV19 and TRBJ1-5, the complete variable domain is DGGITQSPKYLFRKEGQNVTLSCEQNLNHDAMYWYRQDPGQGLRLIYYSQIVNDFQKGDIAEGYSVSREKKESFPLTVTSAQKNPTAFYLCASSIIGQGDQPQHFGDGTRLSIL.

The chain couples TRBV5-5 to TRBJ2-1; D uncertain. The CDR3 has 15 residues. Germline V gene sequence: CDR1 SGHKS, CDR2 YYEKEE (reference sequence). Trimming pared 1 base from V and 3 bases from J, leaving 11 bases between. CDR3 sequence reads: CASSLSRVGYNEQFF. Written as DNA, the CDR3 is TGTGCCAGCAGCTTGAGCCGGGTCGGCTACAATGAGCAGTTCTTC.

This CDR3 reads CASSGGQGGYEQYF. DNA of the CDR3: TGTGCCAGTAGTGGAGGACAGGGAGGCTACGAGCAGTACTTC. V gene TRBV19 combines with J gene TRBJ2-7, with 8 bases that match TRBD1. Germline trimming cut 5 bases from V and 3 bases from J; bases unmatched to any gene: 6. Germline values: CDR1 LNHDA, CDR2 SQIVND (reference sequence). This CDR3 comprises 14 residues. The variable domain in full, with the rest retrieved from reference TRBV19 and TRBJ2-7, is DGGITQSPKYLFRKEGQNVTLSCEQNLNHDAMYWYRQDPGQGLRLIYYSQIVNDFQKGDIAEGYSVSREKKESFPLTVTSAQKNPTAFYLCASSGGQGGYEQYFGPGTRLTVT.